The present T cell receptor beta chain was sequenced within a study of beta chain features in type 1 diabetes. Broader study findings: There were fewer insertions and more deletions at the VDJ junctions of type 1 diabetes patients.

Sorting with CD45RO/CCR7/CD25/CD127/CD95/CD27 yielded naive, central memory, regulatory and stem-like memory CD4+ cells. About this clone itself: What it binds is not known.

Sequencing targeted expressed TCRB transcripts, as all isolated RNA had been reverse transcribed. Sequencing of naive, central memory and regulatory T cell samples gave an average of about 3.57 million reads. Data came from immunoSEQ multiplex PCR; TCRdb stores just in-frame clones and leaves some out. The data contain hundreds of thousands of clones, approximately 10% of them seen just once; the ten biggest clones take up 0.04% to 0.05%. The CDR3 sequence is 15 residues long. J gave up 4 bases and V 4 bases, and 3 bases lay outside the gene matches. CDR1 is MNHNS and CDR2 is SASEGT in the germline V gene.

This sequence was found in a woman aged 18-35 years in good health. The V gene is TRBV6-1, the J gene TRBJ2-1; TRBD2 aligns across 11 bases. Sequenced material: naive CD4+ T cells from blood. DNA of the CDR3: TGTGCCAGCAGTGGGGGACTAGCGGTATACAATGAGCAGTTCTTC. This gives the protein CASSGGLAVYNEQFF.